A single sample is the source of the 26 T cell receptor beta chains below, sequenced in a study of blood T cells in healthy people across ages. Next came a second PCR, run for about 7 to 11 cycles, which used a sample-barcoded 5' primer along with a J-beta primer mix. Via MiXCR, TCRdb re-called the 5' RACE reads, giving one row per CDR3 protein. In the table there are approximately 960,000 distinct CDR3 sequences, just under 30% of which are singletons. The same data also went into a second study, on T cells of mothers and their children.

Sequencing was done on a sample of blood. These TCRs come from a woman aged 40 to 55 in good health.

Concerning this clonotype itself: One junction end disagrees with the germline gene, perhaps due to a read error. The chain employs TRBV3-1 and TRBJ2-3, with 10 bases fitting TRBD2. Germline V gives CDR1 LGHDT, CDR2 YNNKEL (reference sequence). The CDR3 length is 16 residues. CDR3 bases: TGTGCCAGCAGCCAAGATCTAGCGGGGGCCACAGATGCGCAGTATTTT. Its protein product is CASSQDLAGATDAQYF.

The gene calls are TRBV24-1 and TRBJ2-3; 9 bases agree with TRBD1. The CDR3 runs 15 residues. The V segment lost 1 base and the J segment 3 bases; nucleotides outside the gene matches: 1. Germline-derived CDR1 and CDR2 are KGHDR and SFDVKD. The CDR3 loop reads CATSDLQGATDTQYF. In DNA form, the CDR3 reads TGTGCCACCAGTGATTTACAGGGGGCAACAGATACGCAGTATTTT.

This clonotype was observed a handful of times. This sequence joins TRBV12-3 or TRBV12-4 and TRBJ2-7, with 11 bases aligning to TRBD2. The CDR3 runs to 15 residues. J lost 0 bases, V lost 5 bases, and 3 bases had no gene match. CDR3 in amino acids: CASSHTSGSSYEQYF. The CDR3 bases are TGTGCCAGCAGTCACACTAGCGGGAGCTCCTACGAGCAGTACTTC.

This clonotype has just a few counts. This sequence joins TRBV7-2 and TRBJ2-2; the D is unclear. CDR1 and CDR2 (germline): SGHTA, FQGNSA. The CDR3 runs 15 residues. The V end was cut by 1 base, the J end by 1 base, with 7 bases between. In nucleotides, the CDR3 is TGTGCCAGCAGCTTAGGGTCTATGAACACCGGGGAGCTGTTTTTT. Protein sequence: CASSLGSMNTGELFF.

The chain is built from TRBV12-3 or TRBV12-4 and TRBJ2-3; D not certain. This CDR3 has 16 residues. Trimming cost V 6 bases and J 3 bases, with 19 bases left between them. CDR3 sequence (DNA): TGTGCCAGCAGCCGAAACCGAGCAGTGCGAACAGATACGCAGTATTTT. Translated, it gives CASSRNRAVRTDTQYF.

This clonotype was detected ten times or more. The chain recombines TRBV20-1 with TRBJ1-2, with 9 bases matching TRBD1. Unmatched junction bases numbered 1, after V lost 5 bases and J lost 3 bases. Germline assignment: CDR1 DFQATT and CDR2 SNEGSKA (reference sequence). The CDR3 loop spans 12 amino acids. DNA for the CDR3: TGCAGTGCTCGGGACAGGGACTATGGCTACACCTTC. Translating it yields CSARDRDYGYTF.

Points on this clonotype: This may be a read error, as it is one base from a much larger clone. The chain recombines TRBV9 with TRBJ1-2; unclear D gene. Germline loops: CDR1 SGDLS, CDR2 YYNGEE. V was shortened by 3 bases and J by 3 bases, with 12 bases between the two germline ends. This CDR3 has 14 residues. CDR3 sequence: CASSGTGVDYGYTF. In nucleotides, the CDR3 is TGTGCCAGCAGCGGAACCGGGGTAGACTATGGCTACACCTTC.

The chain recombines TRBV6-6 with TRBJ1-1, with D hard to call. Germline V gives CDR1 MNHNY, CDR2 SVGAGI (reference sequence). Trimming stripped 5 bases from V and 4 bases from J, with 11 bases between. This CDR3 region has 13 residues. As DNA, the CDR3 is TGTGCCAGCAGTAAAAATTACGGCACTGAAGCTTTCTTT. Its translation: CASSKNYGTEAFF.

This clonotype has just a few counts. CDR3 DNA: TGTGCCAGCAACAGCGGGGGTCAGATTGAGCAGTTCTTC. Encoded protein: CASNSGGQIEQFF. J is TRBJ2-1 and V is TRBV2; TRBD2 aligns across 8 bases. CDR3 length: 13 residues. After removal of 7 bases from V and 9 bases from J, the junction contained 8 bases not matched to a gene. CDR1 is SNHLY and CDR2 is FYNNEI in the germline V gene.

This chain links TRBV28 with TRBJ2-7; D call uncertain. The CDR3 contains 15 residues. CDR1 is MDHEN and CDR2 is SYDVKM in the germline V gene. Trimming shortened V by 2 bases and J by 3 bases, and 14 bases separated the two germline ends. The CDR3 sequence: CASSLGLRISYEQYF. CDR3 sequence (DNA): TGTGCCAGCAGTTTAGGGCTACGAATCAGCTACGAGCAGTACTTC.

In its sample, this clonotype was seen a few times. This clone may be a read error of a much larger clone one base away. The chain has TRBV5-1 and TRBJ2-3, with D tentatively TRBD1 (6 bases). Germline CDR1 SGHRS, CDR2 YFSETQ. The CDR3 extends over 13 amino acids. DNA of the CDR3: TGCGCCAACAGCTTGGCAGGGGCGGATACGCAGTATTTT. It encodes CANSLAGADTQYF.

The genes are TRBV12-3 or TRBV12-4 and TRBJ1-2; the D gene is possibly TRBD1 (5 bases). V lost 6 bases and J 5 bases, leaving 13 bases between the germline ends. The CDR3 is 13 amino acids. CDR3 residues: CASRATEFYGYTF. The CDR3 bases are TGTGCCAGCAGGGCGACAGAGTTTTATGGCTACACCTTC.

On this clonotype: A much larger clone lies one base from this, so it may be a read error. The chain has TRBV5-6 and TRBJ2-7, with D possibly matching TRBD2 (5 bases). The CDR3 sequence is 14 residues long. Germline V gene data show CDR1 as SGHDT and CDR2 as YYEEEE. The CDR3 nucleotides are TGTGCCAGCAGCTTAATTGGGGAGAACTACGGGCAGTACTTC. Its protein is CASSLIGENYGQYF. The complete variable domain, with remaining parts taken from reference TRBV5-6 and TRBJ2-7, reads DAGVTQSPTHLIKTRGQQVTLRCSPKSGHDTVSWYQQALGQGPQFIFQYYEEEERQRGNFPDRFSGHQFPNYSSELNVNALLLGDSALYLCASSLIGENYGQYFGPGTRLTVT.

This clonotype was observed once. Possible read error: a much larger clone is one base away. The chain couples TRBV20-1 to TRBJ2-4; TRBD2 is a possible D gene (6 bases). The CDR3 contains 11 residues. From germline, CDR1 is DFQATT and CDR2 SNEGSKA (reference sequence). The chain's CDR3 is CSPTSGNEQYF. The CDR3 DNA reads as TGCAGCCCGACTAGTGGTAATGAGCAGTACTTC.

This rearrangement joins TRBV3-1 to TRBJ2-7; 7 nucleotides agree with TRBD1. This CDR3 spans 14 amino acids. The J segment lost 5 bases and the V segment lost 3 bases, leaving 7 bases of the junction unmatched. CDR1 and CDR2 from the germline V gene are LGHDT and YNNKEL (reference sequence). CDR3 nucleotide sequence: TGTGCCAGCAGCCATATTGACAGGGACCACGAGCAGTACTTC. Amino acids: CASSHIDRDHEQYF.

A few counts support this clonotype. This chain links TRBV27 with TRBJ2-3; no firm D call. The CDR3 has 13 residues. Germline values: CDR1 MNHEY, CDR2 SMNVEV (reference sequence). V was cut by 3 bases and J by 2 bases, with 6 bases left in between. The CDR3 DNA reads TGTGCCAGCAGTTTTTTAGACACAGATACGCAGTATTTT. Protein sequence: CASSFLDTDTQYF.

A note on this clonotype: Since a much larger clone is just one base distant, this may be a read error. This chain uses TRBV15 with TRBJ2-5; TRBD2 matches at 7 bases. Gene TRBJ2-7 matches the end of the DNA better, so the J call may be wrong. Germline CDR1 is LNHNV and CDR2 is YYDKDF (reference sequence). The length of the CDR3 is 16 residues. The CDR3 loop is CATSSSGAIRAAEQYF. The CDR3 nucleotides read TGTGCCACCAGCAGCAGCGGGGCGATTAGGGCGGCCGAGCAGTACTTC.

The rearrangement uses TRBV4-2 and TRBJ2-6; D not certain. Trimming removed 0 bases at V and 4 bases at J, with 4 bases between. The germline V gene has CDR1 LGHNA and CDR2 YNFKEQ. CDR3 length equals 14 residues. The CDR3 loop is CASSQDAGANVLTF. The DNA for the CDR3 is TGTGCCAGCAGCCAAGATGCCGGGGCCAACGTCCTGACTTTC.

This clonotype was seen at least ten times. The V and J genes are TRBV5-5 and TRBJ2-5; the D is unclear. Trimming shortened V by 0 bases and J by 1 base, and 10 bases separated the two germline ends. Per germline, CDR1 SGHKS and CDR2 YYEKEE (reference sequence). The CDR3 has 15 amino acids. The CDR3 reads CASSLGLGGQETQYF. The CDR3 DNA follows: TGTGCCAGCAGCTTGGGGTTGGGCGGCCAAGAGACCCAGTACTTC.

This clonotype turned up a few times. CDR3 nucleotide sequence: TGCGCCAGCAGCCCCTTGAAGGGGGAGGGGGGGGACAATGAGCAGTACTTC. It codes for CASSPLKGEGGDNEQYF. The chain uses TRBV5-1 and TRBJ2-5; possibly TRBD2 for D (7 bases). Germline CDR1 reads SGHRS; CDR2 reads YFSETQ. The CDR3 extends over 17 amino acids. Trimming pared 4 bases from V and 11 bases from J, leaving 30 bases between. Filled out from reference TRBV5-1 and TRBJ2-5, the complete variable domain reads KAGVTQTPRYLIKTRGQQVTLSCSPISGHRSVSWYQQTPGQGLQFLFEYFSETQRNKGNFPGRFSGRQFSNSRSEMNVSTLELGDSALYLCASSPLKGEGGDNEQYFGPGTRLLVL.

The rearrangement links TRBV7-9 to TRBJ2-1; 7 nucleotides line up with TRBD2. The CDR3 contains 15 residues. With V trimmed by 3 bases and J by 3 bases, 5 bases remained unmatched. In germline, CDR1 is SEHNR, CDR2 FQNEAQ (reference sequence). The CDR3 nucleotides are TGTGCCAGCAGCTTCCCCGGGACTAACTACAATGAGCAGTTCTTC. As protein: CASSFPGTNYNEQFF.

A word on this clonotype: A junction boundary mismatches the germline segment, possibly from a read error. J is TRBJ2-1 and V is TRBV5-1; D unresolved. The CDR3 loop spans 11 amino acids. Germline lookup yields CDR1 SGHRS and CDR2 YFSETQ. Here the CDR3 reads CASNLGYEQFF. CDR3 DNA: TGCGCCAGCAACTTGGGCTACGAGCAGTTCTTC.

This rearrangement joins TRBV20-1 to TRBJ2-7, with D maybe TRBD1 (5 bases). The CDR3 contains 12 residues. Germline assignment: CDR1 DFQATT and CDR2 SNEGSKA (reference sequence). Trimming left V 0 bases short and J 5 bases short, with 8 bases between. As DNA, the CDR3 is TGCAGTGCTAGAGAAGGGGTTGACGAGCAGTACTTC. It encodes CSAREGVDEQYF.

This clonotype appeared once. The chain has TRBV5-1 and TRBJ2-3; no firm D call. The length of the CDR3 is 13 residues. Germline values: CDR1 SGHRS, CDR2 YFSETQ. Trimming took off 5 bases at V and 2 bases at J, with 9 bases between the two ends. The CDR3 coding sequence is TGCGCCAGCAGTCAGATTTCCACAGATACGCAGTATTTT. It specifies CASSQISTDTQYF.

This clonotype has a handful of counts. The chain recombines TRBV13 with TRBJ2-4; D gene uncertain. From germline, CDR1 is PRHDT and CDR2 FYEKMQ (reference sequence). This CDR3 is 15 amino acids long. Trimming cost V 1 base and J 8 bases, with 15 bases left between them. For the CDR3, the DNA is TGTGCCAGCAGCTTAGAAGGCTGGCAAGGAGACATTCAGTACTTC. It specifies CASSLEGWQGDIQYF.

This clonotype was picked up many times. The V call is TRBV6-1, the J call TRBJ2-7, with 7 bases identical to TRBD2. Trimming removed 2 bases from V and 4 bases from J; junction bases left unmatched: 8. The CDR3 length is 15 residues. The germline gives CDR1 MNHNS, CDR2 SASEGT. The CDR3: CASSERAGVTYEQYF. The CDR3 DNA reads TGTGCCAGCAGTGAACGGGCGGGGGTTACGTACGAGCAGTACTTC.